A single sample gave rise to the 28 T cell receptor beta chains below, sequenced in a study of radiotherapy plus CTLA-4 blockade in lung cancer. TCRdb keeps only in-frame clones here, not all; method: immunoSEQ multiplex PCR. The profile shows some 87,000 clones, about 80% of them singletons. This sample comprised peripheral blood, obtained from a patient treated with radiotherapy plus ipilimumab. These receptors were obtained from a human donor with non-small cell lung cancer that progressed on radiotherapy plus ipilimumab.

The table lists this clone with a few counts. The V call is TRBV19, the J call TRBJ1-4; a possible D gene is TRBD1 (5 bases). The CDR3 is made up of 14 amino acids. The V end lost 3 bases, the J end lost 7 bases, and 12 bases lay between the germline ends. CDR1 is LNHDA and CDR2 is SQIVND in the germline V gene (reference sequence). CDR3 amino acids: CASSIGRDGEKLFF. CDR3 bases: TGTGCCAGTAGTATCGGCAGGGATGGTGAAAAACTGTTTTTT.

The chain carries TRBV5-1 and TRBJ2-5; 8 positions agree with TRBD2. CDR3 length: 13 residues. The trim removed 3 bases at V and 4 bases at J, leaving 2 bases unmatched. The germline V gene has CDR1 SGHRS and CDR2 YFSETQ. The CDR3 loop reads CASSSGLVETQYF. CDR3 sequence (DNA): TGCGCCAGCAGCTCGGGACTAGTAGAGACCCAGTACTTC.

J is TRBJ2-1 and V is TRBV29-1; D unclear. V shed 3 bases and J shed 2 bases, with 11 bases lying between them. The CDR3 contains 14 residues. Germline CDR1 reads SQVTM; CDR2 reads ANQGSEA. The CDR3 region has the DNA TGCAGCGTTGATTCTTTGACGACCTACAATGAGCAGTTCTTC. As protein: CSVDSLTTYNEQFF.

This clone showed up just a few times. The rearrangement uses TRBV19 and TRBJ2-7; D is perhaps TRBD1 or TRBD2 (5 bases each). Trimming removed 7 bases at V and 3 bases at J, with 16 bases between. Germline CDR1 LNHDA, CDR2 SQIVND (reference sequence). The CDR3 extends over 14 amino acids. CDR3 in amino acids: CASKSGTLLYEQYF. Written as DNA, the CDR3 is TGTGCCAGTAAGTCCGGGACGCTCCTCTACGAGCAGTACTTC.

The chain joins TRBV28 to TRBJ2-5, with D unresolved. Trimming left V 0 bases short and J 5 bases short, with 10 bases between. This CDR3 has 14 amino acids. CDR1 is MDHEN, CDR2 SYDVKM, per germline. CDR3 residues: CASSLWAQAETQYF. CDR3 nucleotides: TGTGCCAGCAGTTTATGGGCCCAGGCGGAGACCCAGTACTTC. The full variable domain, with the rest looked up from reference TRBV28 and TRBJ2-5, is DVKVTQSSRYLVKRTGEKVFLECVQDMDHENMFWYRQDPGLGLRLIYFSYDVKMKEKGDIPEGYSVSREKKERFSLILESASTNQTSMYLCASSLWAQAETQYFGPGTRLLVL.

This sequence joins TRBV5-1 and TRBJ1-1, with 9 positions matching TRBD1. J lost 0 bases, V lost 3 bases, and 6 bases had no gene match. Germline V gives CDR1 SGHRS, CDR2 YFSETQ. CDR3 length equals 16 residues. The CDR3 sequence is CASSSLGQGLNTEAFF. DNA for the CDR3: TGCGCCAGCAGCTCCCTCGGACAGGGGTTGAACACTGAAGCTTTCTTT.

The CDR3 DNA follows: TGTGCCAGCAGCTTAGGCAGGGACCATGGCTACACCTTC. This sequence encodes CASSLGRDHGYTF. J is TRBJ1-2 and V is TRBV7-2; D is perhaps TRBD1 (5 bases). Germline V gives CDR1 SGHTA, CDR2 FQGNSA. The CDR3 is 13 residues long. V was pared by 1 base and J by 6 bases, with 9 bases between. The variable domain in full, with the rest retrieved from reference TRBV7-2 and TRBJ1-2, is GAGVSQSPSNKVTEKGKDVELRCDPISGHTALYWYRQSLGQGLEFLIYFQGNSAPDKSGLPSDRFSAERTGGSVSTLTIQRTQQEDSAVYLCASSLGRDHGYTFGSGTRLTVV.

In its sample, this clone was seen once. J is TRBJ2-3 and V is TRBV6-1; TRBD1 might be the D (5 bases). The V and J ends lost 7 bases and 3 bases respectively, with 5 bases between them. The CDR3 sequence is 11 residues long. Germline V gene sequence: CDR1 MNHNS, CDR2 SASEGT. In DNA form, the CDR3 reads TGTGCCAGCACAGGGACAGATACGCAGTATTTT. Amino acid sequence: CASTGTDTQYF.

This clone has more than one count but fewer than ten. V and J are TRBV5-5 and TRBJ1-1, with a possible D match to TRBD1 (5 bases). The CDR3 runs 14 residues. V lost 0 bases and J 2 bases, leaving 8 bases between the germline ends. The germline CDR1 and CDR2 sequences are SGHKS and YYEKEE (reference sequence). CDR3 DNA: TGTGCCAGCAGCTTGGTAGACAGAAACACTGAAGCTTTCTTT. Its protein is CASSLVDRNTEAFF.

The J gene is TRBJ2-1, the V gene TRBV4-2, with TRBD2 identical over 9 bases. The germline V gene has CDR1 LGHNA and CDR2 YNFKEQ. Unmatched junction bases numbered 6, after V lost 1 base and J lost 8 bases. The CDR3 is made up of 15 amino acids. As DNA, the CDR3 is TGTGCCAGCAGCCAAGTTCTAGCGGGGTCCGATGAGCAGTTCTTC. It codes for CASSQVLAGSDEQFF.

This chain joins TRBV5-6 and TRBJ1-1; a weak D match, TRBD1 (6 bases). The CDR3 has 14 amino acids. CDR1 and CDR2 from the germline V gene are SGHDT and YYEEEE. V dropped 0 bases and J dropped 4 bases, with 10 bases sitting between them. CDR3 sequence (DNA): TGTGCCAGCAGCTTGGCGGGGGGCCGCACTGAAGCTTTCTTT. As protein: CASSLAGGRTEAFF.

This chain joins TRBV25-1 and TRBJ1-2; D is unclear. The CDR3 is made up of 13 amino acids. Germline V lookup: CDR1 MGHDK, CDR2 SYGVNS. The ends were cut back, 0 bases at V and 5 bases at J, with 7 bases in the middle. The CDR3 DNA sequence: TGTGCCAGCAGTGAATACCTAGGGTATGGCTACACCTTC. It translates to CASSEYLGYGYTF.

The rearrangement joins TRBV5-1 to TRBJ2-5; D tentatively fits TRBD1 or TRBD2 (7 bases each). V was shortened by 0 bases and J by 5 bases, with 14 bases between the two germline ends. Germline CDR1 and CDR2: SGHRS and YFSETQ. The CDR3 runs 15 residues. The CDR3 coding sequence is TGCGCCAGCAGCTTGGAGGGAGGGGGCTACGAGACCCAGTACTTC. Amino acids: CASSLEGGGYETQYF.

A single count supports this clone. The CDR3 sequence is CASSAGTNSRGYTF. CDR3 DNA: TGTGCCAGCAGCGCCGGGACGAACTCTCGTGGCTACACCTTC. V gene TRBV6-6 combines with J gene TRBJ1-2; a weak D match, TRBD1 (5 bases). V lost 6 bases and J lost 7, with 18 bases in between. The CDR3 runs 14 residues. The germline V gene encodes CDR1 MNHNY and CDR2 SVGAGI (reference sequence).

This chain links TRBV6-5 with TRBJ1-5, with TRBD1 identical over 7 bases. Trimming cost V 2 bases and J 7 bases; bases outside gene matches: 8. CDR3 length: 15 amino acids. Germline lookup yields CDR1 MNHEY and CDR2 SVGAGI. The CDR3: CASSYRQGWGQPQHF. In DNA, the CDR3 is TGTGCCAGCAGTTACCGACAGGGCTGGGGACAGCCCCAGCATTTT.

This chain joins TRBV6-5 and TRBJ2-3, with unresolved D. V was shortened by 5 bases and J by 0 bases, with 3 bases between the two germline ends. This CDR3 comprises 12 residues. Germline lookup yields CDR1 MNHEY and CDR2 SVGAGI. CDR3 protein: CASSQSTDTQYF. The CDR3 DNA reads as TGTGCCAGCAGTCAAAGCACAGATACGCAGTATTTT.

The chain is built from TRBV5-1 and TRBJ2-3; 9 positions agree with TRBD2. The germline gives CDR1 SGHRS, CDR2 YFSETQ. V lost 4 bases to trimming and J lost 1 base; unmatched junction nucleotides: 7. This CDR3 is 16 amino acids long. CDR3 sequence: CASSTPSGGRTDTQYF. The DNA of the CDR3 is TGCGCCAGCAGCACCCCCAGCGGGGGGCGCACAGATACGCAGTATTTT. Complete variable domain (other parts from reference TRBV5-1 and TRBJ2-3): KAGVTQTPRYLIKTRGQQVTLSCSPISGHRSVSWYQQTPGQGLQFLFEYFSETQRNKGNFPGRFSGRQFSNSRSEMNVSTLELGDSALYLCASSTPSGGRTDTQYFGPGTRLTVL.

The chain links TRBV15 to TRBJ2-1; 8 bases line up with TRBD2. In germline, CDR1 is LNHNV, CDR2 YYDKDF (reference sequence). With 5 bases clipped from V and 4 bases from J, the junction kept 4 bases outside the gene matches. CDR3 length: 14 residues. The CDR3 here is CATSPGLEYNEQFF. DNA of the CDR3: TGTGCCACCAGCCCGGGACTAGAGTACAATGAGCAGTTCTTC.

Comment on this clone: At one of its ends the junction is not consistent with the germline gene, which may arise from a read error. This chain uses TRBV10-1 with TRBJ2-7; 7 positions agree with TRBD2. Germline CDR1 WNHNN, CDR2 SYGVQD (reference sequence). CDR3 size: 14 residues. CDR3 sequence: CASSGERDSCEQYF. The CDR3 region has the DNA TGCGCCAGCAGTGGAGAGCGGGACTCCTGCGAGCAGTACTTC.

The rearrangement uses TRBV6-5 and TRBJ1-2, with unresolved D. The germline V and J ends were trimmed by 5 bases and 7 bases, with 14 bases remaining between them. There are 13 residues in the CDR3. The germline V gene encodes CDR1 MNHEY and CDR2 SVGAGI. This chain's CDR3 is CASSLRYPPGYTF. CDR3 in DNA: TGTGCCAGCAGTCTCCGGTACCCTCCTGGCTACACCTTC.

V gene TRBV7-3 combines with J gene TRBJ1-1; no definite D call. V was shortened by 5 bases and J by 12 bases, with 10 bases between the two germline ends. From germline, CDR1 is SGHTA and CDR2 FQGTGA. The CDR3 consists of 10 residues. CDR3 amino acids: CASSPIEPFF. The CDR3, as DNA: TGTGCCAGCAGCCCAATCGAGCCTTTCTTT.

About this clone itself: Germline and junction disagree at one end, which may indicate a read error. V is TRBV14 and J is TRBJ2-7; TRBD1 aligns across 7 bases. The germline gives CDR1 SGHDN, CDR2 FVKESK. The CDR3 totals 13 residues. CDR3 region: CASSQKVTGVPLF. The CDR3 DNA reads as TGTGCCAGCAGCCAAAAAGTCACAGGGGTCCCCCTCTTC.

This chain connects TRBV4-1 to TRBJ2-1; 13 bases fit TRBD2. V shed 4 bases and J 9 bases; nucleotides not matched to a gene: 6. Germline CDR1 MGHRA, CDR2 YSYEKL. CDR3 length equals 15 residues. The CDR3 spells CASSPGLAGVFEQFF. CDR3 nucleotides: TGCGCCAGCAGCCCCGGACTAGCGGGAGTTTTTGAGCAGTTCTTC.

This rearrangement joins TRBV5-1 to TRBJ1-1; D might be TRBD1 (5 bases). The V end was cut by 3 bases, the J end by 4 bases, with 13 bases between. Germline values: CDR1 SGHRS, CDR2 YFSETQ. The CDR3 has 14 residues. The CDR3 DNA sequence: TGCGCCAGCAGCTCCACCAGGGAGGGCACTGAAGCTTTCTTT. It encodes CASSSTREGTEAFF.

The table lists this clone with a count of one. V is TRBV7-2 and J is TRBJ2-2, with D perhaps given as TRBD1 or TRBD2 (5 bases each). V lost 5 bases and J lost 4, with 17 bases in between. CDR1 and CDR2 from the germline V gene are SGHTA and FQGNSA. The CDR3 has 16 amino acids. The CDR3 DNA reads TGTGCCAGCAGCCCCAGAGGGGCAGGGAGCACCGGGGAGCTGTTTTTT. Translated, it gives CASSPRGAGSTGELFF.

DNA for the CDR3: TGTGCCTGGAGTGTACTAGTCTACAATGAGCAGTTCTTC. Protein sequence: CAWSVLVYNEQFF. The rearrangement uses TRBV30 and TRBJ2-1; D might be TRBD2 (5 bases). CDR1 and CDR2 (germline): GTSNPN, SVGIG (reference sequence). The CDR3 spans 13 residues. V shed 0 bases and J shed 3 bases, with 6 bases lying between them.

The chain recombines TRBV9 with TRBJ1-6; perhaps TRBD1 as D (6 bases). Germline V gene data show CDR1 as SGDLS and CDR2 as YYNGEE. V was cut by 4 bases and J by 6 bases, with 17 bases left in between. The CDR3 runs to 16 residues. CDR3 bases: TGTGCCAGCAGCCCAGCGGGGACAACCGGTAATTCACCCCTCCACTTT. Translating it yields CASSPAGTTGNSPLHF.

This sequence joins TRBV4-3 and TRBJ2-2; 10 bases are a match to TRBD1. This CDR3 spans 18 amino acids. Trimming at V came to 0 bases and at J to 6 bases, leaving 10 bases not matched to a gene. Germline CDR1 LGHNA, CDR2 YSLEER. The CDR3 is CASSQDRATGGWAGELFF. In DNA, the CDR3 is TGCGCCAGCAGCCAAGATAGGGCGACAGGGGGCTGGGCCGGGGAGCTGTTTTTT.